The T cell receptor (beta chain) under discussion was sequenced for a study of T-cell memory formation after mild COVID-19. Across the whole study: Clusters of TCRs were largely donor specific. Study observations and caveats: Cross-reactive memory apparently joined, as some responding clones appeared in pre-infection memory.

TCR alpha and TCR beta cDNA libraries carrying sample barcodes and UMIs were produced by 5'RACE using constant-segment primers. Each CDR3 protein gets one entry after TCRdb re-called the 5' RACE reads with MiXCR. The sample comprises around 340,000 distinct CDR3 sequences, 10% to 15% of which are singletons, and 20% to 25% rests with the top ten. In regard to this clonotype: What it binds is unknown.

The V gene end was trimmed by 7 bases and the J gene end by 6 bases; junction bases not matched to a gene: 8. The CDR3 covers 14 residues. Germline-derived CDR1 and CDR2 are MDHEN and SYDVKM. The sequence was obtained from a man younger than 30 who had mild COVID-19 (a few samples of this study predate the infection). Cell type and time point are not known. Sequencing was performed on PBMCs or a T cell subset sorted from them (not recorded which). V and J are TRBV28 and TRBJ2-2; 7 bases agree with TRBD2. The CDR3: CASTFLGLAGELFF. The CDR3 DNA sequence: TGTGCCAGCACCTTCCTCGGACTAGCCGGGGAGCTGTTTTTT.